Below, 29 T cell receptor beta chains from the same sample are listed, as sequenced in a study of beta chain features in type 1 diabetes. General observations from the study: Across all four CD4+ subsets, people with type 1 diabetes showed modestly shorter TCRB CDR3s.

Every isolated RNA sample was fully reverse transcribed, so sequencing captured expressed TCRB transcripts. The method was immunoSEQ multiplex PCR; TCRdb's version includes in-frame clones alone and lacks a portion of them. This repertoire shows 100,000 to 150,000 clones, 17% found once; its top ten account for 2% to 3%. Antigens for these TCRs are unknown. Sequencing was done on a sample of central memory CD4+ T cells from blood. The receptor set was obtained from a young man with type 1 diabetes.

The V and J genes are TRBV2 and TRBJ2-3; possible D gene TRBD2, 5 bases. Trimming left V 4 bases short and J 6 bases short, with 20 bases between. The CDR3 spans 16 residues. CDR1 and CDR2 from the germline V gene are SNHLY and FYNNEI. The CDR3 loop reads CASSVRSGLPEDTQYF. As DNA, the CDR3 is TGTGCCAGCAGTGTAAGGAGCGGTCTCCCCGAGGATACGCAGTATTTT.

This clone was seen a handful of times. CDR3 protein: CASSPAFETQYF. CDR3 sequence (DNA): TGTGCCAGCTCACCTGCCTTCGAGACCCAGTACTTC. The chain has TRBV18 and TRBJ2-5, with D unclear. CDR3 length: 12 residues. Trimming took off 3 bases at V and 5 bases at J, with 7 bases between the two ends. Germline CDR1 is KGHSH and CDR2 is LQKENI.

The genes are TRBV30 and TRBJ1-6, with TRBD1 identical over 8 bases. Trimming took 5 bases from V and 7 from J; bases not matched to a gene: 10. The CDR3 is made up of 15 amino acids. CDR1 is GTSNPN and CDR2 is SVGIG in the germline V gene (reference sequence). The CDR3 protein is CAWSTGQGGNSPLHF. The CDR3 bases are TGTGCCTGGTCAACTGGACAGGGAGGGAATTCACCCCTCCACTTT.

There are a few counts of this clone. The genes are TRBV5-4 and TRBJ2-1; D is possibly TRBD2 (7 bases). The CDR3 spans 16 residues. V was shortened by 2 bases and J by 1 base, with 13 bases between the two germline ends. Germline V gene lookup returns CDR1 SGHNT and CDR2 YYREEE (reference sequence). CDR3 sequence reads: CASSLMGGGSYNEQFF. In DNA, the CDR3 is TGTGCCAGCAGCTTAATGGGAGGGGGATCCTACAATGAGCAGTTCTTC.

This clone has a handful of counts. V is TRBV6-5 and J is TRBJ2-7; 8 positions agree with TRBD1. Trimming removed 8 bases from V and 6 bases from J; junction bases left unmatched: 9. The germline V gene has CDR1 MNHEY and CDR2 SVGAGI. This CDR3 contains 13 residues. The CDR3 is CASENRGTGEQYF. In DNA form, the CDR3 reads TGTGCCAGCGAGAACAGGGGGACCGGCGAGCAGTACTTC.

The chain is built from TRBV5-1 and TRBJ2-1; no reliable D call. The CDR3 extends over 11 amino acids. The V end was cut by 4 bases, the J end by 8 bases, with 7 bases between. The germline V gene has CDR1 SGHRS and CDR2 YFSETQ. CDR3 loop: CASSPADEQFF. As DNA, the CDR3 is TGCGCCAGCAGCCCGGCGGATGAGCAGTTCTTC.

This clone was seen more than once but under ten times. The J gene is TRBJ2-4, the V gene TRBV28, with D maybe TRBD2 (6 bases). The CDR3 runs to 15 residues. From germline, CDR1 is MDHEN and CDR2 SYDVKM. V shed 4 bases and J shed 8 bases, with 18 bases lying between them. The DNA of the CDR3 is TGTGCCAGCAGTTCTCTGATGGGACTTCTGGACATTCAGTACTTC. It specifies CASSSLMGLLDIQYF.

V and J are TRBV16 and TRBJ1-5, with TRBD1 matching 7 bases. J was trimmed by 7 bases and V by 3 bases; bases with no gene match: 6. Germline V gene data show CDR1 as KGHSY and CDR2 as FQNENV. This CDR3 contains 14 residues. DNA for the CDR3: TGTGCCAGCAGCCAGCGACAGGGCGGGCAGCCCCAGCATTTT. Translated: CASSQRQGGQPQHF.

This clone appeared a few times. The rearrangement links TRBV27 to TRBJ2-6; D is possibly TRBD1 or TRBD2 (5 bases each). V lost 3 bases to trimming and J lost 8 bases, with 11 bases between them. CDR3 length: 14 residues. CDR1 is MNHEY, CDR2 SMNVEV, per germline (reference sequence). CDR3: CASSFRDGTNVLTF. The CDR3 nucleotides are TGTGCCAGCAGTTTCCGGGACGGAACCAACGTCCTGACTTTC.

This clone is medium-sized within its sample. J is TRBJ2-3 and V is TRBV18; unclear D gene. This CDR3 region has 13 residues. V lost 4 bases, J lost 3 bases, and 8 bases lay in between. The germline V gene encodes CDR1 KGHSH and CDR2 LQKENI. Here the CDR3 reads CASSLALTDTQYF. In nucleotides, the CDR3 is TGTGCCAGCTCACTCGCATTAACAGATACGCAGTATTTT.

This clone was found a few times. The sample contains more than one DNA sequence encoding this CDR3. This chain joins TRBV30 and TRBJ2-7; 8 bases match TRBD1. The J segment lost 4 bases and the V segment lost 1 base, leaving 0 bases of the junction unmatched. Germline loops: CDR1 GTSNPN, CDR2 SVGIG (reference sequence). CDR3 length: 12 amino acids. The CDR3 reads CAWSGQGYEQYF. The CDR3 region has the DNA TGTGCCTGGAGTGGACAGGGGTACGAGCAGTACTTC.

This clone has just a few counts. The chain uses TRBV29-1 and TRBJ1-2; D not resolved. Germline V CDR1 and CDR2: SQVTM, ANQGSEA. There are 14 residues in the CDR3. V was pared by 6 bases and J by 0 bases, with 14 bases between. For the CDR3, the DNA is TGCAGCGTCCTCAGTCGTCGGGCTAACTATGGCTACACCTTC. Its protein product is CSVLSRRANYGYTF.

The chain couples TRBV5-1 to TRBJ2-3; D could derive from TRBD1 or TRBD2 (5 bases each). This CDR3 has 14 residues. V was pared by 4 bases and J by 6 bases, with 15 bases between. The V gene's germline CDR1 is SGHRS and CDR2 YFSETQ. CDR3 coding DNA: TGCGCCAGCAGCCCCCTAGCAGGGTCCGATACGCAGTATTTT. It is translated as CASSPLAGSDTQYF.

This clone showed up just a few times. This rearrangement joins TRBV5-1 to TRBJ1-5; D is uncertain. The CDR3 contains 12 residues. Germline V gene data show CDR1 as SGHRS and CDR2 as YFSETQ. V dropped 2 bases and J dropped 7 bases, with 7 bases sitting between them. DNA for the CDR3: TGCGCCAGCAGCTTCAGTGGCCAGCCCCAGCATTTT. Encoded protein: CASSFSGQPQHF.

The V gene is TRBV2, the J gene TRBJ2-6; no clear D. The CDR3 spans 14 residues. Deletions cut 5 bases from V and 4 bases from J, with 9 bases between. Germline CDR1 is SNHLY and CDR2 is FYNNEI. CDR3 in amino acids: CASSPSSGANVLTF. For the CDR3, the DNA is TGTGCCAGCAGTCCATCGAGCGGGGCCAACGTCCTGACTTTC.

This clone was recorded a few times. CDR3 nucleotide sequence: TGTGCCTGGGGGCCGGGACGCCAACAAGAGACCCAGTACTTC. Encoded protein: CAWGPGRQQETQYF. The genes are TRBV30 and TRBJ2-5; D tentatively fits TRBD1 or TRBD2 (5 bases each). V lost 5 bases and J lost 2, with 15 bases in between. The CDR3 runs 14 residues. Germline CDR1 is GTSNPN and CDR2 is SVGIG (reference sequence).

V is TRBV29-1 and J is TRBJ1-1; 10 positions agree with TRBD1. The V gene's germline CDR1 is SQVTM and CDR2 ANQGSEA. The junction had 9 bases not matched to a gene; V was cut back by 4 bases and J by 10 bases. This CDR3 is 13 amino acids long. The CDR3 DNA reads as TGCAGCGTTGCCGACAGGGGGCTTTTAAGAGCTTTCTTT. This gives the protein CSVADRGLLRAFF.

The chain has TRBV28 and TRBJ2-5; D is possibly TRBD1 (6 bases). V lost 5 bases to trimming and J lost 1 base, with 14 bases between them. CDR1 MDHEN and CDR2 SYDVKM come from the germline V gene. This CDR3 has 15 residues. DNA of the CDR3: TGTGCCAGCAGTACCCCCAGGGGCGCCCAAGAGACCCAGTACTTC. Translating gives CASSTPRGAQETQYF.

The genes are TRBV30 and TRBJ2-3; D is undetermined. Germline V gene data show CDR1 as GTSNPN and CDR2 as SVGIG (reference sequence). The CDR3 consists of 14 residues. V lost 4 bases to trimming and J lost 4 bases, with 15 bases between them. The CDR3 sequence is CAWTPGVGSDTQYF. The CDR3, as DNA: TGTGCCTGGACACCCGGCGTTGGCTCAGATACGCAGTATTTT.

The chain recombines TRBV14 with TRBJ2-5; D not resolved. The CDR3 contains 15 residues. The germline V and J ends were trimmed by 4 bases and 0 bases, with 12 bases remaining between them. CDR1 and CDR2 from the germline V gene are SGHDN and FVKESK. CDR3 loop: CASSPRTSYQETQYF. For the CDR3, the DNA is TGTGCCAGCAGCCCCCGGACCTCGTACCAAGAGACCCAGTACTTC.

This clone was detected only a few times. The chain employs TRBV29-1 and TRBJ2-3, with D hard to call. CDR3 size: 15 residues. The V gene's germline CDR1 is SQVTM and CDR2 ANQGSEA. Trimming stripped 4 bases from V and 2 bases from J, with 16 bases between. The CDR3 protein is CSVAPPVVNTDTQYF. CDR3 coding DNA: TGCAGCGTTGCCCCCCCAGTGGTTAACACAGATACGCAGTATTTT.

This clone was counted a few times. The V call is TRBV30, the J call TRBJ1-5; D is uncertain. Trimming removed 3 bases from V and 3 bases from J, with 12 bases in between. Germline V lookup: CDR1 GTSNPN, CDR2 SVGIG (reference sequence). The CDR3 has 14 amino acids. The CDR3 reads CAWSAGQVNQPQHF. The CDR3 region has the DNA TGTGCCTGGAGCGCTGGGCAGGTCAATCAGCCCCAGCATTTT.

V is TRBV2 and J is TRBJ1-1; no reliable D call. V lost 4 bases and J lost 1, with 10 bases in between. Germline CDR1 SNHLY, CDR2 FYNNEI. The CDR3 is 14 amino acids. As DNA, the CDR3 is TGTGCCAGCAGTGCTGGGGAAGAGAACACTGAAGCTTTCTTT. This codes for CASSAGEENTEAFF.

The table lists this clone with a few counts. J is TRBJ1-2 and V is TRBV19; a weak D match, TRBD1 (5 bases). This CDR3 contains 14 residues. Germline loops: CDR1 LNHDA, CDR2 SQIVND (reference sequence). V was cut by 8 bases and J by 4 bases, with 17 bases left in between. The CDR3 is CASLRQLSGYGYTF. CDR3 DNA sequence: TGTGCCAGTCTCCGACAGCTATCGGGCTATGGCTACACCTTC.

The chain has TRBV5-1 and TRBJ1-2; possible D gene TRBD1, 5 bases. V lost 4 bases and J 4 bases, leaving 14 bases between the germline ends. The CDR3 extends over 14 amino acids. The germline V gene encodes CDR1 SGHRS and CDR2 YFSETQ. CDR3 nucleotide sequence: TGCGCCAGCAGCCCTCCCACCGGGGGCTATGGCTACACCTTC. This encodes CASSPPTGGYGYTF.

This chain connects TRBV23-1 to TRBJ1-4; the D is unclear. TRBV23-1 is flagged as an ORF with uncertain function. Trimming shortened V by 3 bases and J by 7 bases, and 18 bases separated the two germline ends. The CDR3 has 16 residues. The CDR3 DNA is TGCGCCAGCAGTCACCCGATACGTGATACGCTTGAAAAACTGTTTTTT. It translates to CASSHPIRDTLEKLFF.

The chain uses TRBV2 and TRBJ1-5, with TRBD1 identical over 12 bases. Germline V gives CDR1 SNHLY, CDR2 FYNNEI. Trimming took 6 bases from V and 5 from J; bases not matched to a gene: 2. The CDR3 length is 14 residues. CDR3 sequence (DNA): TGTGCCAGCAGAGGGACAGGGGGCTATCAGCCCCAGCATTTT. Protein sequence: CASRGTGGYQPQHF.

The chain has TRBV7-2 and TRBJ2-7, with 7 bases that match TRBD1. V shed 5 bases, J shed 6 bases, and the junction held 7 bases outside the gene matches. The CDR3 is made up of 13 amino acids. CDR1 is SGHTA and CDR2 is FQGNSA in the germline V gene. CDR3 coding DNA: TGTGCCAGCAGCCTCCCTTACAGGGGCGAGCAGTACTTC. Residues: CASSLPYRGEQYF. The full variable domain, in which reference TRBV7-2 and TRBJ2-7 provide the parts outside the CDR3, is GAGVSQSPSNKVTEKGKDVELRCDPISGHTALYWYRQSLGQGLEFLIYFQGNSAPDKSGLPSDRFSAERTGGSVSTLTIQRTQQEDSAVYLCASSLPYRGEQYFGPGTRLTVT.

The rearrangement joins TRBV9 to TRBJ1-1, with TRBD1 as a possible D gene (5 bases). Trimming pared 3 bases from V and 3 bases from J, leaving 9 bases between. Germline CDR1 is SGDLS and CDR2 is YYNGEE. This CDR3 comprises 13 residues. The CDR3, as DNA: TGTGCCAGCAGCGGACAGCTACACACTGAAGCTTTCTTT. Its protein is CASSGQLHTEAFF.